The present entry profiles one TCR beta chain with its context. This sample was taken from a study of blood T cell repertoires in COVID-19. As for the study in general: Spain, Italy and the United States supplied samples that represented acute and convalescent COVID-19. The cDNA or gDNA used as material had been derived from T cells, B-cell-depleted T cells, or PBMCs.

Seattle researchers signed up patients amid active infection and tracked them longitudinally. Sequencing used immunoSEQ multiplex PCR; TCRdb keeps in-frame clones, though not all of them. Among almost 200,000 clones, around four fifths were seen once, and the ten largest hold 0.95%. This sequence originates from a man in his fifties or sixties with COVID-19, enrolled during active disease. Specimen: peripheral blood.

The CDR3 sequence: CASGTGLNSNQPQHF. The CDR3 DNA reads as TGTGCCAGCGGGACAGGGTTAAATAGCAATCAGCCCCAGCATTTT. This chain uses TRBV6-5 with TRBJ1-5; 9 bases are shared with TRBD1. Germline CDR1 reads MNHEY; CDR2 reads SVGAGI. V dropped 8 bases and J dropped 0; count of bases not matched to a gene: 5. The CDR3 runs 15 residues.